Given below is one T cell receptor beta chain in context. This clone was recorded once. Its antigen is not yet known. The sample holds no much larger clone one base away, and base qualities are not on file. TCRbeta CDR3 regions were amplified from genomic DNA using the immunoSEQ Assay, a bias-controlled multiplex PCR. Per the authors' processing: The number of nucleated cells in each sample was estimated from the amplification of reference gene primers within the assay. Sequence reads were collapsed and filtered to measure the absolute abundance of every unique TCRbeta CDR3 rearrangement. Productive Simpson clonality was computed per sample as the square root of Simpson's diversity index over productive rearrangements. TCRdb holds this immuneACCESS table with in-frame rearrangements only. Some clones are missing; in checked studies, unresolved V genes explain under half, and the rest has no known cause. That table gives V, J and clone size, and the DNA gave D and trimming. The sample yields some 280,000 clones; 75% to 90% were counted once. Roughly an eighth of the sample is taken by the ten largest.

These data come from a study of blood T cell repertoires in COVID-19 (TCRdb year 2020). With regard to the full study: Samples covering the acute and convalescent phases of COVID-19 were provided by collaborators in the United States, Italy and Spain. Where available, HLA class I and class II types were obtained from metadata supplied by the sample provider rather than from assay-based typing. A de-identified subject ID, COVID-19 status, age in years and sex were almost always included in the sample metadata. Samples came from the ongoing ImmuneRACE study (first 160 participants) plus 1,254 subjects from 6 global collaborators. The dataset comprised deeply sampled blood TCRbeta repertoires from subjects exposed to, actively infected with, or recovered from COVID-19. The material from the prospective study consisted of cDNA or gDNA derived from T cells, B-cell-depleted T cells, or PBMCs. The repertoires were made available in a free public database intended to serve as a resource for research on the immune response to SARS-CoV-2. Study-wide conclusions, independent of this receptor: The quantity of clinical and demographic metadata differed by source and by participant and was supplied without curation.

Each collaborating institution followed its own protocols to collect whole blood in K2EDTA tubes. For TCRbeta analysis, collaborator samples were shipped as frozen whole blood, as isolated PBMCs, or as DNA extracted from either sample type. Deletion took 2 bases off V and 5 bases off J, with a span of 12 bases between the germline ends. Looking up the germline V gene yields CDR1 SGHTA and CDR2 FQGNSA. Including the terminal cysteine and phenylalanine, the CDR3 comprises 14 residues. The sequence is cut down to CDR3 DNA, 42 bases in frame from base 1. The chain employs TRBV7-2 and TRBJ1-1; no D segment can be confidently identified. This TCR derives from a woman aged 60-75 years with acute or convalescent COVID-19. The specimen sequenced was peripheral blood. The nucleotide sequence is TGTGCCAGCAGCTTAAAGTTACAGCTGACTGAAGCTTTCTTT. It encodes CASSLKLQLTEAFF.